In its sample, the clone carrying this T cell receptor beta chain was seen a few times. Its antigen is not known. Germline V gene lookup returns CDR1 SGHDN and CDR2 FVKESK. Trimming stripped 0 bases from V and 1 base from J, with 7 bases between. The CDR3 contains 14 residues. Each sample provided at least 5 micrograms of extracted total RNA. This record belongs to a study of blood T cells in healthy people across ages. Study-level results: Older age coincided with a roughly linear decline in TCR beta diversity per million T cells.

With a J-beta primer mix and a sample-barcoded 5' primer, a second PCR ran about 6 to 11 cycles. A tag from a template-switch adaptor with 12 random nucleotides marked each cDNA molecule. TCRdb reanalysed the 5' RACE reads using MiXCR and keeps one entry per CDR3 protein. The profile covers approximately 800,000 distinct CDR3 sequences, with 58% appearing a single time and around 22% taken by the ten largest. V gene TRBV14 combines with J gene TRBJ2-7; D not resolved. The receptor's source is a man aged 30 to 45 in good health. Input material: blood. The CDR3 loop is CASSQDRISYEQYF. Written as DNA, the CDR3 is TGTGCCAGCAGCCAAGATCGCATTTCCTACGAGCAGTACTTC. The variable domain in full, with the rest retrieved from reference TRBV14 and TRBJ2-7, is EAGVTQFPSHSVIEKGQTVTLRCDPISGHDNLYWYRRVMGKEIKFLLHFVKESKQDESGMPNNRFLAERTGGTYSTLKVQPAELEDSGVYFCASSQDRISYEQYFGPGTRLTVT.